A selection of T cell receptor beta chains follows, all from one sample in a study of human T cells and chemical hapten exposure. TCRdb independently ran MiXCR on the RACE reads; one entry per CDR3 protein. The top ten clones hold about 8.2% of a sample with approximately 370,000 distinct CDR3 sequences, around 5.5% of them seen once. The starting material was whole blood, obtained in connection with sensitization to the hapten diphenylcyclopropenone (DPC). Receptor source: a young woman with alopecia areata. Some clones in this sample may be carry-over from other donors' samples. CDR3s include the opening cysteine and the closing phenylalanine or tryptophan. D genes are given only for firm matches. Only some rows state a clone size, as once, few, many or a class for expanded clones.

clone size: many; D gene: TRBD1; V gene: TRBV9; CDR3 protein: CASSLGQGWSEKLFF
clone size: -; D gene: TRBD1; V gene: TRBV6-2/TRBV6-3; CDR3 protein: CASSEGQGPSNQPQHF
clone size: few; D gene: -; V gene: TRBV24-1; CDR3 protein: CATSTGGADTQYF
clone size: -; D gene: -; V gene: TRBV18; CDR3 protein: CASSTLQGHTEAFF
clone size: -; D gene: TRBD2; V gene: TRBV29-1; CDR3 protein: CSVEIRERGFYEQYF
clone size: -; D gene: -; V gene: TRBV2; CDR3 protein: CASTGQQMNTEAFF
clone size: many; D gene: TRBD1; V gene: TRBV28; CDR3 protein: CASSYRGTGELFF
clone size: many; D gene: TRBD1; V gene: TRBV28; CDR3 protein: CASSIGTGGTEAFF
clone size: -; D gene: TRBD1; V gene: TRBV29-1; CDR3 protein: CSVQQGFGPGEPQHF
clone size: many; D gene: TRBD1; V gene: TRBV18; CDR3 protein: CASSPGRQGVNTEAFF
clone size: -; D gene: -; V gene: TRBV2; CDR3 protein: CASSERDYTF
clone size: many; D gene: -; V gene: TRBV12-3/TRBV12-4; CDR3 protein: CASSLGVSAAFF
clone size: many; D gene: -; V gene: TRBV5-4; CDR3 protein: CASSLSGVYEQYF
clone size: few; D gene: -; V gene: TRBV7-2; CDR3 protein: CASSLAGTAQETQYF
clone size: many; D gene: TRBD2; V gene: TRBV5-1; CDR3 protein: CASRSGENTDTQYF
clone size: many; D gene: -; V gene: TRBV10-3; CDR3 protein: CAIAGNYEQYF
clone size: -; D gene: TRBD2; V gene: TRBV9; CDR3 protein: CASSPELAAETQYF
clone size: few; D gene: -; V gene: TRBV4-3; CDR3 protein: CASSQDWPDGTDTQYF
clone size: -; D gene: -; V gene: TRBV6-6; CDR3 protein: CASLGGNQPQHF
clone size: few; D gene: TRBD1; V gene: TRBV6-6; CDR3 protein: CASSYGQGFTGELFF
clone size: many; D gene: -; V gene: TRBV10-1; CDR3 protein: CASMQYRGAAGANVLTF
clone size: many; D gene: TRBD2; V gene: TRBV20-1; CDR3 protein: CSARGSGGTASTDTQYF
clone size: many; D gene: TRBD2; V gene: TRBV28; CDR3 protein: CASSSSWSGGAREQYF
clone size: many; D gene: TRBD1; V gene: TRBV6-5; CDR3 protein: CASSYRTGGTEAFF
clone size: few; D gene: -; V gene: TRBV5-1; CDR3 protein: CASSPRGLLSRDTGELFF
clone size: many; D gene: -; V gene: TRBV15; CDR3 protein: CATSTLPGIGLNTGELFF
clone size: -; D gene: TRBD2; V gene: TRBV6-5; CDR3 protein: CASSWTSGGVNNEQFF
clone size: many; D gene: TRBD2; V gene: TRBV4-1; CDR3 protein: CASSLKPSGGATGRAYEQYF
clone size: few; D gene: TRBD1; V gene: TRBV10-3; CDR3 protein: CAISQPGGRGAEAFF
clone size: many; D gene: TRBD2; V gene: TRBV12-3/TRBV12-4; CDR3 protein: CASSLKTSGALGEYF
clone size: many; D gene: TRBD2; V gene: TRBV4-3; CDR3 protein: CASSQVLAGATGELFF
clone size: -; D gene: -; V gene: TRBV4-3; CDR3 protein: CASSQEQQGTYSNEKLFF
clone size: -; D gene: TRBD1; V gene: TRBV19; CDR3 protein: CASTLLRGENRDRGLVGQPQHF
clone size: -; D gene: -; V gene: TRBV6-2/TRBV6-3; CDR3 protein: CASSSAGFFNEKLFF
clone size: few; D gene: -; V gene: TRBV6-2/TRBV6-3; CDR3 protein: CASRSTVTAKNIQYF
clone size: many; D gene: TRBD2; V gene: TRBV28; CDR3 protein: CASSLFKTSGGHTDTQYF
clone size: -; D gene: -; V gene: TRBV19; CDR3 protein: CASTPDRGGYTF
clone size: many; D gene: TRBD1; V gene: TRBV3-1; CDR3 protein: CASRETGGGGETQYF
clone size: -; D gene: TRBD1; V gene: TRBV6-6; CDR3 protein: CASSGDRGLSQPQHF
clone size: -; D gene: -; V gene: TRBV7-2; CDR3 protein: CASSPRWGNEQFF